Listed below are T cell receptor beta chains from one sample, sequenced in a study of T-cell reconstitution after alpha-beta-depleted transplantation in children. Each CDR3 protein gets one entry after TCRdb re-called the PCR reads with MiXCR. This sample has about 610,000 distinct CDR3 sequences, with approximately 30% found just once. The specimen was PBMCs, collected before TCRalphabeta/CD19-depleted stem cell transplant. The receptors here all came from a boy less than two years old with Wiskott-Aldrich syndrome, due to receive a stem cell transplant. Each CDR3 is given with its conserved first and last residue. A D gene is named only where the DNA matches it firmly. Expanded clones are given a class, and other clones once, few, many or no size at all.

clone_size	d_call	v_call	j_call	cdr3_aa	cdr3_nt
NA	NA	TRBV20-1	TRBJ2-1	CSAEGVYLNEQFF	TGCAGTGCTGAGGGCGTCTACCTTAATGAGCAGTTCTTC
few	NA	TRBV12-3/TRBV12-4	TRBJ2-1	CASSPRSYGRSYNEQFF	TGTGCCAGCAGCCCTAGATCATACGGGAGATCATACAATGAGCAGTTCTTC
NA	NA	TRBV12-3/TRBV12-4	TRBJ2-2	CASGIAGELFF	TGTGCCAGCGGGATCGCCGGGGAGCTGTTTTTT
NA	NA	TRBV6-1	TRBJ1-5	CASSDRVGNQPQHF	TGTGCCAGCAGTGACAGGGTAGGTAATCAGCCCCAGCATTTT
NA	NA	TRBV20-1	TRBJ2-7	CSARASRSYEQYF	TGCAGTGCTAGGGCCAGCCGCTCCTACGAGCAGTACTTC
few	NA	TRBV3-1	TRBJ2-2	CASSQVAGELFF	TGTGCCAGCAGCCAAGTGGCCGGGGAGCTGTTTTTT
NA	TRBD2	TRBV20-1	TRBJ2-1	CSAIGLAGVFQFF	TGCAGTGCTATTGGTCTTGCGGGAGTGTTTCAGTTCTTC
NA	NA	TRBV6-1	TRBJ1-1	CASRRAPGADTEAFF	TGTGCCAGCAGGAGGGCCCCTGGGGCGGACACTGAAGCTTTCTTT
NA	TRBD2	TRBV12-3/TRBV12-4	TRBJ2-3	CASSFLAGITDTQYF	TGTGCCAGCAGTTTTCTAGCGGGGATCACAGATACGCAGTATTTT
NA	TRBD1	TRBV20-1	TRBJ2-1	CSAGGQGSDEQFF	TGCAGTGCTGGGGGACAGGGGTCGGATGAGCAGTTCTTC
few	NA	TRBV5-1	TRBJ2-1	CASSPGTFGSYNEQFF	TGCGCCAGCAGCCCTGGGACATTTGGGAGCTACAATGAGCAGTTCTTC
NA	NA	TRBV18	TRBJ1-4	CASSPKGEEKLFF	TGTGCCAGCTCACCAAAGGGTGAGGAAAAACTGTTTTTT
few	TRBD2	TRBV9	TRBJ2-3	CASSASGVSTDTQYF	TGTGCCAGCAGCGCTAGCGGGGTTAGCACAGATACGCAGTATTTT
NA	NA	TRBV3-1	TRBJ2-1	CASSPRQGTTSYNEQFF	TGTGCCAGCAGCCCCCGGCAGGGGACTACTTCCTACAATGAGCAGTTCTTC
many	NA	TRBV5-1	TRBJ1-5	CASSLDVGNQPQHF	TGCGCCAGCAGCTTGGACGTCGGGAATCAGCCCCAGCATTTT